The 14 T cell receptor beta chains below were found in one sample sequenced in a study of blood T cell repertoires in COVID-19. Only in-frame clones appear in the TCRdb table, and some are missing; sequencing was by immunoSEQ multiplex PCR. This sample has 110,000 to 150,000 clones; 80% occur once, and the top ten carry about 4%. Material: peripheral blood. These TCRs come from a man in his sixties or seventies who had recovered from COVID-19.

The chain employs TRBV11-2 and TRBJ2-5; no definite D call. CDR1 and CDR2 from the germline V gene are SGHAT and FQNNGV. Trimming removed 1 base from V and 0 bases from J, with 6 bases in between. The CDR3 contains 14 residues. CDR3 protein: CASSLGGYQETQYF. The CDR3 DNA is TGTGCCAGCAGCTTAGGTGGCTACCAAGAGACCCAGTACTTC.

This clone was detected only a few times. This chain links TRBV15 with TRBJ2-2, with 12 nucleotides matching TRBD2. V lost 2 bases, J lost 4 bases, and 2 bases stayed unmatched. The CDR3 consists of 16 residues. Germline V gene data show CDR1 as LNHNV and CDR2 as YYDKDF (reference sequence). In nucleotides, the CDR3 is TGTGCCACCAGCAGACTAGCGGGAGGGGTCACCGGGGAGCTGTTTTTT. Residues: CATSRLAGGVTGELFF.

On this clone itself: A much larger clone is a single base away; this may be a read error. Other DNA sequences of this sample code for an identical CDR3. This chain's CDR3 is CASSPPEAAGEFWEQFF. CDR3 DNA: TGTGCCAGCTCACCACCCGAAGCAGCGGGAGAGTTCTGGGAGCAGTTCTTC. The chain combines TRBV18 with TRBJ2-1; 8 nucleotides agree with TRBD2. This CDR3 contains 17 residues. After removal of 0 bases from V and 10 bases from J, the junction contained 14 bases not matched to a gene. Germline lookup yields CDR1 KGHSH and CDR2 LQKENI.

This clone appeared a single time. The gene calls are TRBV5-8 and TRBJ2-1; tentative D call: TRBD1 (6 bases). Germline CDR1 and CDR2: SGHTS and YDEGEE. V lost 6 bases and J lost 7, with 14 bases in between. CDR3 size: 13 residues. CDR3 DNA: TGTGCCAGCATAACAATAACAGGGAATGAGCAGTTCTTC. Translation gives CASITITGNEQFF.

In regard to this clone: Other DNA sequences in this sample translate to the same CDR3. This rearrangement joins TRBV5-4 to TRBJ1-1; 9 nucleotides agree with TRBD1. CDR1 is SGHNT, CDR2 YYREEE, per germline (reference sequence). V lost 8 bases, J lost 5 bases, and 13 bases stayed unmatched. The CDR3 is 15 residues long. This CDR3 is CASSPLQGAGTEAFF. CDR3 coding DNA: TGTGCCAGTAGCCCACTACAGGGGGCCGGGACTGAAGCTTTCTTT.

V usage is TRBV29-1 and J usage is TRBJ2-7, with D maybe TRBD2 (6 bases). This CDR3 is built from 13 residues. The germline V gene has CDR1 SQVTM and CDR2 ANQGSEA. With 7 bases removed from V and 3 bases from J, the gap between germline ends came to 16 bases. The CDR3 sequence: CSARGGRIYEQYF. The CDR3 DNA reads TGCAGCGCACGTGGGGGGAGGATCTACGAGCAGTACTTC.

The rearrangement links TRBV30 to TRBJ1-6, with D possibly TRBD1 on 5 matching bases. Trimming removed 2 bases at V and 7 bases at J, with 15 bases between. The CDR3 spans 15 residues. The germline V gene encodes CDR1 GTSNPN and CDR2 SVGIG (reference sequence). The CDR3 DNA reads as TGTGCCTGGAGTATAGGAGGGGTCGGAAATTCACCCCTCCACTTT. Its protein product is CAWSIGGVGNSPLHF.

The rearrangement links TRBV7-9 to TRBJ2-3, with TRBD2 as a possible D gene (6 bases). Germline CDR1 reads SEHNR; CDR2 reads FQNEAQ (reference sequence). Trimming cost V 1 base and J 0 bases, with 17 bases left between them. CDR3 length: 18 amino acids. CDR3 sequence reads: CASSLGLFASVSTDTQYF. The CDR3 nucleotides are TGTGCCAGCAGCTTAGGGTTGTTTGCTAGCGTAAGCACAGATACGCAGTATTTT.

The sample holds one count of this clone. The V and J genes are TRBV6-5 and TRBJ2-1; 7 positions match TRBD1. The CDR3 consists of 14 residues. The ends lost 4 bases at V and 7 bases at J; junction bases unmatched: 7. Per the germline V gene, CDR1 is MNHEY and CDR2 is SVGAGI. This chain's CDR3 is CASSLGQEGNEQFF. In DNA, the CDR3 is TGTGCCAGCAGTTTAGGACAGGAAGGGAATGAGCAGTTCTTC.

The chain combines TRBV4-2 with TRBJ2-3; TRBD2 matches at 10 bases. The germline gives CDR1 LGHNA, CDR2 YNFKEQ. V shed 1 base, J shed 2 bases, and the junction held 12 bases outside the gene matches. This CDR3 is 19 amino acids long. CDR3 residues: CASSQGFHTSGTYTDTQYF. CDR3 nucleotide sequence: TGTGCCAGCAGCCAAGGATTTCATACTAGCGGGACCTACACAGATACGCAGTATTTT.

Concerning this clone: The sample contains more than one DNA sequence encoding this CDR3. The chain recombines TRBV4-1 with TRBJ1-1; TRBD1 matches at 8 bases. The length of the CDR3 is 13 residues. J was trimmed by 8 bases and V by 3 bases; bases with no gene match: 5. Per germline, CDR1 MGHRA and CDR2 YSYEKL. CDR3: CASSQGTGTEAFF. As DNA, the CDR3 is TGCGCCAGCAGCCAGGGGACAGGCACCGAAGCTTTCTTT.

This chain connects TRBV7-9 to TRBJ2-1; 7 nucleotides agree with TRBD1. The germline V gene has CDR1 SEHNR and CDR2 FQNEAQ (reference sequence). Trimming removed 5 bases from V and 1 base from J; junction bases left unmatched: 8. The CDR3 is 16 amino acids. The CDR3 DNA follows: TGTGCCAGCAGCGAAAACAGGGGTAGGTCCTACAATGAGCAGTTCTTC. This gives the protein CASSENRGRSYNEQFF.

The chain carries TRBV30 and TRBJ1-1, with a weak D call TRBD1 (5 bases). The CDR3 has 15 amino acids. The germline V and J ends were trimmed by 4 bases and 4 bases, with 19 bases remaining between them. CDR1 is GTSNPN, CDR2 SVGIG, per germline (reference sequence). CDR3 residues: CAWIYNGAGGTEAFF. CDR3 nucleotide sequence: TGTGCCTGGATCTACAACGGGGCGGGGGGCACTGAAGCTTTCTTT.

This clone was detected once. CDR3: CASSIATQGAYEQYF. CDR3 coding DNA: TGTGCCAGTAGTATAGCCACACAGGGGGCCTACGAGCAGTACTTC. V gene TRBV19 combines with J gene TRBJ2-7; 8 bases are shared with TRBD1. Trimming cost V 1 base and J 2 bases; bases outside gene matches: 4. Germline loops: CDR1 LNHDA, CDR2 SQIVND (reference sequence). CDR3 length: 15 amino acids.